Below are 31 T cell receptor beta chains sequenced from a single sample in a study of a mutant IDH1 vaccine in newly diagnosed glioma (TCRdb year 2021). These receptors' targets are unknown. The time point label on this specimen signifies: week 35, safety follow-up. Each vaccine dose, consisting of 300 ug of a 20-mer mutant IDH1 peptide in Montanide, was administered subcutaneously with topical imiquimod. Libraries were prepared through the immunoSEQ multiplex PCR assay. In TCRdb, the immuneACCESS table is reduced to in-frame sequences with V and J assigned. These tables do not hold every clone; where another copy was compared, an unresolved V gene accounts for under half, and the others remain unexplained. This sample gives 60,000 to 75,000 clones in total; about 87% of them show up just once. About 2% of the sample is held by the ten biggest clonotypes. The input for sequencing was PBMCs, taken from a glioma patient whose treatment included an IDH1 peptide vaccine. The receptor set was obtained from a young man with glioma.

The V call is TRBV5-1, the J call TRBJ1-3; 7 nucleotides agree with TRBD1. V gave up 4 bases and J gave up 4 bases; unmatched junction bases: 8. The CDR3 loop spans 15 amino acids. Germline V lookup: CDR1 SGHRS, CDR2 YFSETQ. The CDR3 here is CASSPDRAGGNTIYF. The CDR3, as DNA: TGCGCCAGCAGCCCCGACAGGGCCGGGGGAAACACCATATATTTT. Based on the CDR3 plus reference TRBV5-1 and TRBJ1-3, the full variable domain is KAGVTQTPRYLIKTRGQQVTLSCSPISGHRSVSWYQQTPGQGLQFLFEYFSETQRNKGNFPGRFSGRQFSNSRSEMNVSTLELGDSALYLCASSPDRAGGNTIYFGEGSWLTVV.

V is TRBV27 and J is TRBJ2-7; D call uncertain. Trimming cost V 2 bases and J 2 bases, with 4 bases left between them. The length of the CDR3 is 12 residues. Germline V gene lookup returns CDR1 MNHEY and CDR2 SMNVEV (reference sequence). CDR3 DNA: TGTGCCAGCAGTTTAAGGACCTACGAGCAGTACTTC. Protein product: CASSLRTYEQYF.

This chain uses TRBV15 with TRBJ2-3, with 15 bases fitting TRBD2. This CDR3 comprises 20 residues. Germline values: CDR1 LNHNV, CDR2 YYDKDF (reference sequence). Trimming removed 0 bases from V and 2 bases from J; junction bases left unmatched: 9. This chain's CDR3 is CATSRDLGTSGRSYTDTQYF. CDR3 nucleotide sequence: TGTGCCACCAGCAGAGATCTAGGGACTAGCGGGAGGAGCTACACAGATACGCAGTATTTT.

The gene calls are TRBV11-2 and TRBJ2-3; weak D call: TRBD2 (6 bases). V shed 5 bases and J shed 2 bases, with 14 bases lying between them. Per germline, CDR1 SGHAT and CDR2 FQNNGV. The length of the CDR3 is 15 residues. The CDR3, as DNA: TGTGCCAGCAGCCCCCTCCGCGGGGTCACAGATACGCAGTATTTT. Translated: CASSPLRGVTDTQYF.

The chain combines TRBV4-1 with TRBJ2-7, with 7 bases fitting TRBD1. Germline loops: CDR1 MGHRA, CDR2 YSYEKL. CDR3 length equals 17 residues. The V and J ends lost 1 base and 2 bases, in that order; junction bases with no gene match: 11. Here the CDR3 reads CASSQGLGDRGTYEQYF. DNA of the CDR3: TGCGCCAGCAGCCAAGGCCTTGGGGACAGAGGCACCTACGAGCAGTACTTC.

This clone was seen only a few times. An end of the junction differs from the germline gene, which may be a read error. V and J are TRBV18 and TRBJ2-7, with TRBD1 identical over 7 bases. Germline assignment: CDR1 KGHSH and CDR2 LQKENI. CDR3 length equals 12 residues. The CDR3 spells CASSGNRDRAHF. In nucleotides, the CDR3 is TGTGCCAGCTCGGGGAACCGGGACAGAGCCCACTTC.

V and J are TRBV11-2 and TRBJ1-1; tentative D call: TRBD1 (6 bases). Trimming removed 5 bases at V and 7 bases at J, with 20 bases between. Germline loops: CDR1 SGHAT, CDR2 FQNNGV. The CDR3 is 15 amino acids. The CDR3 nucleotides read TGTGCCAGCAGCGCGGAAGTATGGAGGACAGTTGAAGCTTTCTTT. Translated, it gives CASSAEVWRTVEAFF.

This clone was recorded once. The V and J genes are TRBV5-5 and TRBJ2-2; D possibly uses TRBD1 or TRBD2 (5 bases each). This CDR3 region has 16 residues. The V end lost 4 bases, the J end lost 4 bases, and 17 bases lay between the germline ends. Germline CDR1 reads SGHKS; CDR2 reads YYEKEE (reference sequence). The CDR3 region has the DNA TGTGCCAGCAGCAAAACCGGGACGGGGATCACCGGGGAGCTGTTTTTT. This gives the protein CASSKTGTGITGELFF.

V is TRBV7-9 and J is TRBJ1-6, with D possibly TRBD1 on 6 matching bases. The CDR3 consists of 11 residues. V was shortened by 6 bases and J by 15 bases, with 12 bases between the two germline ends. CDR1 and CDR2 (germline): SEHNR, FQNEAQ (reference sequence). CDR3 sequence reads: CASSSGHLLHF. CDR3 nucleotide sequence: TGTGCCAGCAGTTCGGGACACCTCCTCCACTTT.

This clone was observed a single time. The chain couples TRBV7-2 to TRBJ2-3; perhaps TRBD2 as D (6 bases). V was trimmed by 1 base and J by 5 bases, leaving 16 bases between them. This CDR3 comprises 16 residues. Per the germline V gene, CDR1 is SGHTA and CDR2 is FQGNSA. The CDR3 reads CASSLEWGEWGDTQYF. Here the CDR3 DNA reads TGTGCCAGCAGCTTAGAGTGGGGGGAGTGGGGAGATACGCAGTATTTT.

This chain links TRBV7-9 with TRBJ2-7, with D possibly matching TRBD2 (5 bases). This CDR3 is 14 amino acids long. The V and J ends lost 3 bases and 0 bases respectively, with 9 bases between them. The germline gives CDR1 SEHNR, CDR2 FQNEAQ (reference sequence). CDR3 in amino acids: CASSLLASSYEQYF. For the CDR3, the DNA is TGTGCCAGCAGCTTGTTAGCGAGCTCCTACGAGCAGTACTTC.

The rearrangement joins TRBV28 to TRBJ1-1; no clear D. V was shortened by 1 base and J by 2 bases, with 8 bases between the two germline ends. The germline gives CDR1 MDHEN, CDR2 SYDVKM. The CDR3 is made up of 14 amino acids. This chain's CDR3 is CASSLSQKNTEAFF. For the CDR3, the DNA is TGTGCCAGCAGTTTATCACAGAAAAACACTGAAGCTTTCTTT.

The DNA for the CDR3 is TGTGCCAGCAGTCAGATCGGCGGCCGGGATTCACCCCTCCACTTT. Amino acid sequence: CASSQIGGRDSPLHF. The chain has TRBV25-1 and TRBJ1-6, with unresolved D. Between the trimmed V and J ends, which lost 5 bases and 8 bases, there was a span of 16 bases. Per the germline V gene, CDR1 is MGHDK and CDR2 is SYGVNS. The CDR3 has 15 residues.

The chain has TRBV5-1 and TRBJ1-4, with D perhaps TRBD1 (6 bases). Germline V gene sequence: CDR1 SGHRS, CDR2 YFSETQ. Trimming left V 2 bases short and J 3 bases short, with 11 bases between. This CDR3 is built from 15 residues. The DNA for the CDR3 is TGCGCCAGCAGCTTCGGAGCAGGGGCTAATGAAAAACTGTTTTTT. Translated: CASSFGAGANEKLFF.

The gene calls are TRBV27 and TRBJ2-5, with TRBD1 identical over 10 bases. V lost 5 bases, J lost 1 base, and 7 bases stayed unmatched. The length of the CDR3 is 16 residues. CDR1 and CDR2 from the germline V gene are MNHEY and SMNVEV (reference sequence). The CDR3 region has the DNA TGTGCCAGCAGTCCCGGGGACAGGGGAATCCAAGAGACCCAGTACTTC. As protein: CASSPGDRGIQETQYF.

The chain combines TRBV7-3 with TRBJ1-5; perhaps TRBD1 as D (5 bases). CDR1 is SGHTA and CDR2 is FQGTGA in the germline V gene. This CDR3 region has 15 residues. V was pared by 6 bases and J by 2 bases, with 14 bases between. Here the CDR3 reads CASSQWGRGNQPQHF. Written as DNA, the CDR3 is TGTGCCAGCAGTCAATGGGGCAGAGGCAATCAGCCCCAGCATTTT.

The chain has TRBV7-8 and TRBJ2-1; 8 bases line up with TRBD2. The CDR3 totals 16 residues. V lost 5 bases, J lost 3 bases, and 9 bases stayed unmatched. Germline CDR1 is SGHVS and CDR2 is FQNEAQ. The chain's CDR3 is CASSQRAGADYNEQFF. The CDR3 nucleotides read TGTGCCAGCAGCCAGCGAGCGGGGGCGGACTACAATGAGCAGTTCTTC.

The chain couples TRBV5-1 to TRBJ2-3; TRBD2 aligns across 10 bases. The germline CDR1 and CDR2 sequences are SGHRS and YFSETQ. This CDR3 comprises 17 residues. Trimming took 5 bases from V and 1 from J; bases not matched to a gene: 10. The CDR3 DNA follows: TGCGCCAGCAGAGAGCGGGAGGGCCTTGGAGGCACAGATACGCAGTATTTT. It translates to CASREREGLGGTDTQYF.

The chain links TRBV9 to TRBJ2-5; no reliable D call. Trimming left V 0 bases short and J 6 bases short, with 12 bases between. The CDR3 runs 14 residues. Looked up from germline, CDR1 is SGDLS and CDR2 is YYNGEE. The CDR3 nucleotides read TGTGCCAGCAGCGTAGACTCCGTTGGTAAGACCCAGTACTTC. Its translation is CASSVDSVGKTQYF. The variable domain in full, with the rest retrieved from reference TRBV9 and TRBJ2-5, is DSGVTQTPKHLITATGQRVTLRCSPRSGDLSVYWYQQSLDQGLQFLIQYYNGEERAKGNILERFSAQQFPDLHSELNLSSLELGDSALYFCASSVDSVGKTQYFGPGTRLLVL.

The chain links TRBV6-6 to TRBJ2-3; D is ambiguous. V dropped 5 bases and J dropped 6 bases, with 6 bases sitting between them. CDR3 size: 11 residues. Germline assignment: CDR1 MNHNY and CDR2 SVGAGI (reference sequence). CDR3 sequence reads: CASSVTDTQYF. The CDR3 bases are TGTGCCAGCAGTGTCACGGATACGCAGTATTTT.

The chain carries TRBV19 and TRBJ1-2; 9 positions agree with TRBD1. Germline assignment: CDR1 LNHDA and CDR2 SQIVND (reference sequence). With V trimmed by 2 bases and J by 0 bases, 7 bases remained unmatched. The CDR3 loop spans 17 amino acids. CDR3 in DNA: TGTGCCAGTAGTATAACCGGGACAGGGACACCTAACTATGGCTACACCTTC. Translation gives CASSITGTGTPNYGYTF.

V usage is TRBV19 and J usage is TRBJ1-5; no firm D call. Looked up from germline, CDR1 is LNHDA and CDR2 is SQIVND (reference sequence). The CDR3 loop spans 13 amino acids. Deletions cut 4 bases from V and 7 bases from J, with 11 bases between. In DNA form, the CDR3 reads TGTGCCAGTAGTACCAGCACAGAACAGCCCCAGCATTTT. Its protein product is CASSTSTEQPQHF.

The CDR3 loop reads CASSSRGGTNTGELFF. For the CDR3, the DNA is TGTGCCAGCAGCTCCCGGGGAGGGACGAACACCGGGGAGCTGTTTTTT. The chain combines TRBV7-2 with TRBJ2-2; 7 nucleotides line up with TRBD2. The CDR3 is 16 amino acids. The germline gives CDR1 SGHTA, CDR2 FQGNSA. V was pared by 4 bases and J by 0 bases, with 5 bases of the junction left unmatched.

The V call is TRBV19, the J call TRBJ2-2; TRBD1 or TRBD2 may be the D gene (5 bases each). The length of the CDR3 is 16 residues. V was clipped by 10 bases and J by 1 base, with 19 bases between them. Germline V gene lookup returns CDR1 LNHDA and CDR2 SQIVND (reference sequence). Here the CDR3 DNA reads TGTGCCACCAAGCCGGGGCGACAGCAGAACACCGGGGAGCTGTTTTTT. Its translation: CATKPGRQQNTGELFF.

The chain recombines TRBV5-1 with TRBJ2-2; 9 nucleotides align to TRBD1. The CDR3 is 15 amino acids. Trimming took 5 bases from V and 1 from J; bases not matched to a gene: 3. Germline values: CDR1 SGHRS, CDR2 YFSETQ. CDR3 nucleotides: TGCGCCAGCAGTTGGACAGGGGAGAACACCGGGGAGCTGTTTTTT. This translates into CASSWTGENTGELFF.

The chain links TRBV10-3 to TRBJ2-1; unclear D gene. V shed 8 bases and J shed 2 bases, with 7 bases lying between them. This CDR3 region has 12 residues. CDR1 is ENHRY and CDR2 is SYGVKD in the germline V gene. The CDR3 region has the DNA TGTGCCATCTACCCACCCTACAATGAGCAGTTCTTC. It codes for CAIYPPYNEQFF.

V usage is TRBV6-5 and J usage is TRBJ2-7, with D uncertain. Germline V gene lookup returns CDR1 MNHEY and CDR2 SVGAGI. This CDR3 contains 12 residues. Trimming left V 6 bases short and J 5 bases short, with 11 bases between. CDR3 sequence reads: CASRVNPNEQYF. CDR3 coding DNA: TGTGCCAGCAGAGTTAACCCCAACGAGCAGTACTTC.

V gene TRBV5-5 combines with J gene TRBJ2-5; D gene uncertain. V was shortened by 4 bases and J by 4 bases, with 14 bases between the two germline ends. CDR3 size: 14 residues. Germline CDR1 is SGHKS and CDR2 is YYEKEE (reference sequence). CDR3 amino acids: CASSHSRMGETQYF. As DNA, the CDR3 is TGTGCCAGCAGCCACAGTCGTATGGGAGAGACCCAGTACTTC.

V usage is TRBV4-1 and J usage is TRBJ1-2, with no clear D. This CDR3 has 15 residues. V lost 0 bases to trimming and J lost 0 bases, with 8 bases between them. The V gene's germline CDR1 is MGHRA and CDR2 YSYEKL. The CDR3: CASSQDTGTNYGYTF. Here the CDR3 DNA reads TGCGCCAGCAGCCAAGATACGGGGACTAACTATGGCTACACCTTC.

J is TRBJ1-2 and V is TRBV11-3; 8 bases map to TRBD1. Germline V gene lookup returns CDR1 SGHNT and CDR2 YENEEA. With V trimmed by 1 base and J by 7 bases, 14 bases remained unmatched. The CDR3 is 17 residues long. The CDR3 DNA follows: TGTGCCAGCAGCTTAGTCCGAGGACAGGGCTGGGTCTTTGGCTACACCTTC. It specifies CASSLVRGQGWVFGYTF.

The rearrangement joins TRBV2 to TRBJ2-2, with a weak D call TRBD2 (5 bases). The CDR3 loop spans 14 amino acids. Per germline, CDR1 SNHLY and CDR2 FYNNEI. Between the trimmed V and J ends, which lost 6 bases and 4 bases, there was a span of 12 bases. CDR3 bases: TGTGCCAGCAGCTACGCCCGGGGCACCGGGGAGCTGTTTTTT. This translates into CASSYARGTGELFF.